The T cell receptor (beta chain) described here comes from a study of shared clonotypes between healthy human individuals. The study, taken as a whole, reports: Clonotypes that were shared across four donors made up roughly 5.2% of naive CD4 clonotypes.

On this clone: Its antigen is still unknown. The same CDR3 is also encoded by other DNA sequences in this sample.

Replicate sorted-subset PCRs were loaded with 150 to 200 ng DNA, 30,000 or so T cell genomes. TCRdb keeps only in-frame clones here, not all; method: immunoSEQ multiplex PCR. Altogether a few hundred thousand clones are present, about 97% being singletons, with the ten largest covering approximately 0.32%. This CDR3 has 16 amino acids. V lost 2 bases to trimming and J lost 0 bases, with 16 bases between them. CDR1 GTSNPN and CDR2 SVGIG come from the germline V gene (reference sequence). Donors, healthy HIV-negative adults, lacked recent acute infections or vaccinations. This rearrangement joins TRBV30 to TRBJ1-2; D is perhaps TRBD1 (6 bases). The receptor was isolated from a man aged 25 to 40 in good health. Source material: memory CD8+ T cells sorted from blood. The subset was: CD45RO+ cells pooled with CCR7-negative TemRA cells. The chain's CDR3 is CAWSPFDRLTNYGYTF. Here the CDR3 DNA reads TGTGCCTGGAGTCCCTTTGACAGGCTGACTAACTATGGCTACACCTTC.